The 27 T cell receptor beta chains below all came from one sample that was sequenced in a study of early T cells in non-severe SARS-CoV-2 infection. A single record per CDR3 protein comes from TCRdb applying MiXCR to the 5' RACE reads. The repertoire holds about 100,000 distinct CDR3 sequences, approximately 10% seen once, with 7.6% in the top ten. Sequencing used whole blood. These receptors were collected from an adult who was a healthcare worker with PCR-confirmed SARS-CoV-2 infection or an uninfected control (not recorded which).

The chain joins TRBV5-1 to TRBJ1-1, with D uncertain. CDR1 and CDR2 (germline): SGHRS, YFSETQ. Trimming pared 5 bases from V and 8 bases from J, leaving 16 bases between. The length of the CDR3 is 13 residues. The chain's CDR3 is CASRPDVAGEAFF. The CDR3 bases are TGCGCCAGCAGACCTGACGTGGCAGGAGAAGCTTTCTTT.

This clonotype appeared many times. The chain has TRBV7-2 and TRBJ2-1; TRBD2 matches at 8 bases. V gave up 4 bases and J gave up 9 bases; unmatched junction bases: 11. CDR3 length: 15 residues. In germline, CDR1 is SGHTA, CDR2 FQGNSA. The CDR3 protein is CASSSTGAGGTEQFF. CDR3 sequence (DNA): TGTGCCAGCAGCTCCACGGGGGCGGGAGGTACTGAGCAGTTCTTC.

This clonotype was seen at least ten times. The chain joins TRBV9 to TRBJ2-1; the D is unclear. V was shortened by 4 bases and J by 0 bases, with 11 bases between the two germline ends. Germline CDR1 reads SGDLS; CDR2 reads YYNGEE. This CDR3 is built from 15 residues. CDR3 nucleotide sequence: TGTGCCAGCAGCCGGCCGGGCAGCTCCTACAATGAGCAGTTCTTC. It specifies CASSRPGSSYNEQFF.

This clonotype was observed at least ten times. The chain couples TRBV19 to TRBJ1-5, with D perhaps matching TRBD1 (6 bases). The CDR3 contains 15 residues. CDR1 and CDR2 from the germline V gene are LNHDA and SQIVND (reference sequence). Trimming took off 6 bases at V and 3 bases at J, with 15 bases between the two ends. The CDR3 nucleotides are TGTGCCAGTAGACCCCTGGACAGCCTCAATCAGCCCCAGCATTTT. Translating it yields CASRPLDSLNQPQHF.

This clonotype was seen at least ten times. This sequence joins TRBV24-1 and TRBJ2-5, with D unclear. Looked up from germline, CDR1 is KGHDR and CDR2 is SFDVKD. This CDR3 has 14 residues. V was clipped by 0 bases and J by 5 bases, with 9 bases between them. CDR3 DNA: TGTGCCACCAGTGATTTGACTACCCCGGAGACCCAGTACTTC. This sequence encodes CATSDLTTPETQYF.

The rearrangement links TRBV4-3 to TRBJ1-2; D ambiguous. The V and J ends lost 0 bases and 4 bases respectively, with 18 bases between them. Germline loops: CDR1 LGHNA, CDR2 YSLEER. CDR3 size: 17 residues. CDR3 sequence: CASSQDFAGVTIYGYTF. CDR3 DNA sequence: TGCGCCAGCAGCCAAGACTTCGCCGGCGTGACGATCTATGGCTACACCTTC.

V usage is TRBV18 and J usage is TRBJ2-7; 7 nucleotides agree with TRBD1. V lost 0 bases and J lost 6; bases outside the gene matches: 5. Germline V CDR1 and CDR2: KGHSH, LQKENI. The CDR3 sequence is 14 residues long. DNA of the CDR3: TGTGCCAGCTCACCACCGACAGGGACCGCCGAGCAGTACTTC. Translated, it gives CASSPPTGTAEQYF.

This clonotype was found a few times. The chain is built from TRBV12-3 or TRBV12-4 and TRBJ2-3; 9 bases match TRBD2. The CDR3 is made up of 15 amino acids. V lost 2 bases, J lost 4 bases, and 4 bases stayed unmatched. The CDR3: CASSLMREGPDTQYF. The CDR3 bases are TGTGCCAGCAGTTTAATGCGGGAGGGCCCAGATACGCAGTATTTT.

The rearrangement joins TRBV5-3 to TRBJ2-1; D not resolved. TRBV5-3 qualifies as an ORF whose function is uncertain. Trimming removed 0 bases from V and 0 bases from J, with 4 bases in between. The CDR3 covers 14 residues. CDR3 DNA sequence: TGTGCCAGAAGCTTGGCTAGCTCCTACAATGAGCAGTTCTTC. Protein: CARSLASSYNEQFF.

This sequence joins TRBV28 and TRBJ1-2; D is possibly TRBD1 (5 bases). The CDR3 totals 13 residues. V was trimmed by 6 bases and J by 4 bases, leaving 12 bases between them. Germline CDR1 reads MDHEN; CDR2 reads SYDVKM. CDR3 bases: TGTGCCAGCAGAGGGACCGCGCCCTATGGCTACACCTTC. The encoded protein is CASRGTAPYGYTF.

Concerning this clonotype itself: This may be a read error: a much more frequent sequence differs by one nucleotide. This chain uses TRBV30 with TRBJ2-2; no clear D. The germline gives CDR1 GTSNPN, CDR2 SVGIG (reference sequence). Trimming pared 5 bases from V and 1 base from J, leaving 11 bases between. The CDR3 is 14 residues long. The CDR3 region has the DNA TGTGCCTGGCAGACTGTGGTGAACACCGGGGAGCTGTTTTTT. It encodes CAWQTVVNTGELFF.

The V call is TRBV12-3 or TRBV12-4, the J call TRBJ2-7; D gene ambiguous. Trimming removed 4 bases from V and 2 bases from J, with 12 bases in between. CDR3 length equals 14 residues. The CDR3 sequence: CASSSGGWTYEQYF. In DNA form, the CDR3 reads TGTGCCAGCAGTTCAGGCGGCTGGACCTACGAGCAGTACTTC.

The sample holds many counts of this clonotype. V is TRBV20-1 and J is TRBJ2-1; 12 nucleotides match TRBD2. CDR1 is DFQATT, CDR2 SNEGSKA, per germline (reference sequence). The V and J ends lost 7 bases and 8 bases, in that order; junction bases with no gene match: 12. The CDR3 length is 15 residues. CDR3 region: CSVINSSGRAHEQFF. The DNA for the CDR3 is TGCAGTGTTATAAACTCTAGCGGGAGGGCCCATGAGCAGTTCTTC.

This sequence joins TRBV20-1 and TRBJ2-2, with 9 nucleotides matching TRBD2. The CDR3 has 16 residues. From germline, CDR1 is DFQATT and CDR2 SNEGSKA (reference sequence). The trim removed 0 bases at V and 4 bases at J, leaving 6 bases unmatched. The CDR3 DNA reads as TGCAGTGCTAGAGATTTGGCGGGAGGGTCCACCGGGGAGCTGTTTTTT. It specifies CSARDLAGGSTGELFF.

This clonotype came up many times. The chain employs TRBV21-1 and TRBJ2-7; the table's D call of TRBD2 was not tested on the DNA. TRBV21-1 is labeled a pseudogene. This CDR3 region has 16 residues. CDR3 DNA sequence: TGTGCCAGCAGCAACAAAGGGACTAGCGGGAACTACGAGCAGTACTTC. Protein sequence: CASSNKGTSGNYEQYF.

This clonotype was detected only a few times. The rearrangement links TRBV24-1 to TRBJ1-1; no definite D call. Germline loops: CDR1 KGHDR, CDR2 SFDVKD. The CDR3 has 13 residues. The germline V and J ends were trimmed by 5 bases and 5 bases, with 11 bases remaining between them. In DNA, the CDR3 is TGTGCCACCAGTGCTGAGGCAAGGACTGAAGCTTTCTTT. It encodes CATSAEARTEAFF.

J is TRBJ2-7 and V is TRBV28; the D gene is possibly TRBD2 (6 bases). The CDR3 length is 12 residues. Deletions cut 9 bases from V and 4 bases from J, with 13 bases between. The germline CDR1 and CDR2 sequences are MDHEN and SYDVKM. Here the CDR3 reads CASGLSGYEQYF. CDR3 sequence (DNA): TGTGCCAGTGGCCTTAGCGGTTACGAGCAGTACTTC.

This clonotype came up a few times. The chain employs TRBV27 and TRBJ2-2; a weak D match, TRBD1 (6 bases). The V and J ends lost 6 bases and 1 base respectively, with 12 bases between them. CDR3 size: 15 residues. Germline V gene data show CDR1 as MNHEY and CDR2 as SMNVEV (reference sequence). The DNA of the CDR3 is TGTGCCAGCAGCAGTGGGACACTGAACACCGGGGAGCTGTTTTTT. Its translation: CASSSGTLNTGELFF.

The table lists this clonotype with a count of one. This may stem from a read error, because a much larger clone lies one nucleotide away. The chain is built from TRBV6-1 and TRBJ1-5; D not resolved. CDR1 and CDR2 (germline): MNHNS, SASEGT. The CDR3 has 14 residues. CDR3 region: CAGSEGSPREPQHF. CDR3 nucleotide sequence: TGTGCCGGCAGTGAAGGGTCCCCTAGGGAGCCCCAGCATTTT.

There are a few counts of this clonotype. V is TRBV5-5 and J is TRBJ2-7, with 9 bases fitting TRBD2. J was trimmed by 0 bases and V by 0 bases; bases with no gene match: 4. CDR3 length: 16 amino acids. Germline-derived CDR1 and CDR2 are SGHKS and YYEKEE (reference sequence). The CDR3 spells CASSLASAGGSYEQYF. The CDR3 bases are TGTGCCAGCAGCTTGGCTTCAGCGGGAGGCTCCTACGAGCAGTACTTC. The full variable domain, completed using reference TRBV5-5 and TRBJ2-7, is DAGVTQSPTHLIKTRGQQVTLRCSPISGHKSVSWYQQVLGQGPQFIFQYYEKEERGRGNFPDRFSARQFPNYSSELNVNALLLGDSALYLCASSLASAGGSYEQYFGPGTRLTVT.

This clonotype was seen a few times. The chain couples TRBV7-8 to TRBJ1-5, with no clear D. CDR1 is SGHVS, CDR2 FQNEAQ, per germline. The CDR3 sequence is 14 residues long. V gave up 4 bases and J gave up 0 bases, with 7 bases separating them. The CDR3 region is CASSYPGSNQPQHF. Here the CDR3 DNA reads TGTGCCAGCAGCTACCCAGGTAGCAATCAGCCCCAGCATTTT. Supplemented by reference TRBV7-8 and TRBJ1-5, the full variable domain reads GAGVSQSPRYKVAKRGQDVALRCDPISGHVSLFWYQQALGQGPEFLTYFQNEAQLDKSGLPSDRFFAERPEGSVSTLKIQRTQQEDSAVYLCASSYPGSNQPQHFGDGTRLSIL.

This clonotype was recorded many times. V gene TRBV7-2 combines with J gene TRBJ2-1; the D is unclear. V was cut by 8 bases and J by 6 bases, with 8 bases left in between. The CDR3 sequence is 11 residues long. From germline, CDR1 is SGHTA and CDR2 FQGNSA. This chain's CDR3 is CASLAFNEQFF. In nucleotides, the CDR3 is TGTGCCAGCTTGGCTTTCAATGAGCAGTTCTTC.

This clonotype has more than one count but fewer than ten. This chain links TRBV20-1 with TRBJ2-7, with a weak D call TRBD2 (6 bases). The CDR3 has 15 residues. The V gene lost 2 bases and the J gene lost 4 bases, with 18 bases spanning the gap. CDR1 and CDR2 (germline): DFQATT, SNEGSKA (reference sequence). The CDR3 coding sequence is TGCAGTGCTAGACATCCGACTAGTACGAAATACGAGCAGTACTTC. This encodes CSARHPTSTKYEQYF.

For this clonotype: This may be a read error: a much more frequent sequence differs by one nucleotide. This chain connects TRBV6-4 to TRBJ2-3; perhaps TRBD2 as D (6 bases). V lost 2 bases, J lost 0 bases, and 6 bases lay in between. Germline V CDR1 and CDR2: MRHNA, SNTAGT. The CDR3 is made up of 14 amino acids. As DNA, the CDR3 is TGTGCCAGCAGTGACGGGACTAGCACAGATACGCAGTATTTT. As protein: CASSDGTSTDTQYF.

This clonotype was detected a few times. The chain employs TRBV14 and TRBJ1-2; D unclear. The CDR3 consists of 13 residues. CDR1 and CDR2 (germline): SGHDN, FVKESK. V shed 1 base and J shed 4 bases, with 7 bases lying between them. In DNA form, the CDR3 reads TGTGCCAGCAGCCAAGCTGATCTCTATGGCTACACCTTC. Protein sequence: CASSQADLYGYTF. Full variable domain (missing parts from reference TRBV14 and TRBJ1-2): EAGVTQFPSHSVIEKGQTVTLRCDPISGHDNLYWYRRVMGKEIKFLLHFVKESKQDESGMPNNRFLAERTGGTYSTLKVQPAELEDSGVYFCASSQADLYGYTFGSGTRLTVV.

The chain combines TRBV3-1 with TRBJ1-4; D is perhaps TRBD1 (6 bases). Germline CDR1 LGHDT, CDR2 YNNKEL (reference sequence). The CDR3 is 14 amino acids. V shed 3 bases and J shed 8 bases, with 13 bases lying between them. CDR3 bases: TGTGCCAGCAGCCAGTGGGGGCGTCAGGAAAAACTGTTTTTT. Its protein product is CASSQWGRQEKLFF.

This clonotype was seen at least ten times. The CDR3 coding sequence is TGTGCCAGCAGCACAGGGGGATATGAGGATAATTCACCCCTCCACTTT. Protein: CASSTGGYEDNSPLHF. The chain recombines TRBV2 with TRBJ1-6; 8 positions agree with TRBD1. CDR3 length: 16 residues. V dropped 6 bases and J dropped 5; count of bases not matched to a gene: 9. CDR1 SNHLY and CDR2 FYNNEI come from the germline V gene.